These 23 T cell receptor delta chains originate from one sample sequenced in a study of γδ T cells in repeated Plasmodium falciparum infection. Gammadelta T cells were flow-sorted from PBMC into Vgamma9/Vdelta2+ and Vdelta2-negative populations for bulk analysis. TCRdb called clones anew from the multiplex PCR reads with CATT. Counted here are roughly 86,000 delta-chain clones, more than 1.4% occurring once; the ten biggest clones make up around 8.1%. The sequencing input was gamma-delta T cells from blood. The receptor source for this set is a pool of human donors (malaria-infected and uninfected, not separated).

A note on this clone: TCRdb's entry gives the protein of a much larger clone, which mismatches this DNA's translation at residue 6, likely from a read error; the protein reported here is translated from the DNA. The CDR3 bases are TGTGCCTGTGACCCTCAGAGCGGTCCGACAGCACAACTCTTCTTT. It yields the protein CACDPQSGPTAQLFF. The chain links TRDV2 to TRDJ2; no clear D. TCRdb carries no J gene annotation; the J gene was assigned here by matching the DNA with germline. Germline values: CDR1 GEAIGNYY, CDR2 EKD. The CDR3 loop spans 15 amino acids. Trimming cost V 3 bases and J 4 bases, with 14 bases left between them.

With regard to this clone: Translating this DNA gives a protein that differs at residue 20 from the TCRdb one, which belongs to a much larger clone; a read error is likely, and the protein shown is this translation. The rearrangement joins TRDV2 to TRDJ1, with TRDD3 matching 9 bases. Matching the DNA to germline supplied the J gene, which TCRdb does not give. The length of the CDR3 is 23 residues. Germline CDR1 is GEAIGNYY and CDR2 is EKD. CDR3 DNA: TGTGCCTGTGACAACCGGTTTCCTAAAGAACCTTGGCTGGGGGATTCGTACACCGATGAACTCATCTTT. It translates to CACDNRFPKEPWLGDSYTDELIF.

This clone came up a few times. The protein in TCRdb stems from a much larger clone and differs at residue 4 from this DNA's translation, likely a read error; here the protein is translated from the DNA. This chain connects TRDV3 to TRDJ2, with unresolved D. The J gene, left out of TCRdb, was set here by checking the DNA against germline. This CDR3 is 13 amino acids long. Trimming took 2 bases from V and 7 from J, leaving 14 bases between them. CDR1 and CDR2 from the germline V gene are TVYSNPD and GDNSRS (reference sequence). DNA for the CDR3: TGTGCCTTTCATCCCGTGCGGGAAGCACAACTCTTCTTT. Its protein is CAFHPVREAQLFF.

Notes on this clone: Only one base separates this from a far larger clonotype, so it likely reflects a read error. The same CDR3 can be traced to other DNA sequences in this sample. J is TRDJ3 and V is TRDV2; 12 bases map to TRDD3. Germline matching of the DNA provided the J gene here, since TCRdb leaves it blank. Germline CDR1 is GEAIGNYY and CDR2 is EKD. The CDR3 is 23 amino acids. CDR3 nucleotides: TGTGCCTGCGACACCGTCATACTGGGGGATACAACAGATCACTCCTGGGACACCCGACAGATGTTTTTC. Translation: CACDTVILGDTTDHSWDTRQMFF.

Of note for this clone: A read error likely explains why the TCRdb protein, taken from a much larger clone, differs from this DNA's translation at residue 3; the protein shown is translated from the DNA. This rearrangement joins TRDV2 to TRDJ1; 11 bases fit TRDD3. This CDR3 comprises 21 residues. The germline CDR1 and CDR2 sequences are GEAIGNYY and EKD. DNA of the CDR3: TGTGCCCGTGATATAATAGGCGGCTCGCCTGGGGGATACTTCAAGGGTCATAAACTCATCTTT. Translated: CARDIIGGSPGGYFKGHKLIF.

This clone has more than one count but fewer than ten. A read error likely explains why the TCRdb protein, taken from a much larger clone, differs from this DNA's translation at residue 6; the protein shown is translated from the DNA. CDR3 DNA sequence: TGTGCCTACTCCCTCCCCGATAAACTCATCTTT. Translating gives CAYSLPDKLIF. This rearrangement joins TRDV2 to TRDJ1; D not resolved. Germline V gene data show CDR1 as GEAIGNYY and CDR2 as EKD. V was trimmed by 8 bases and J by 3 bases, leaving 9 bases between them. The CDR3 is 11 amino acids.

As for this clone: A far larger clone is only one base removed, so a read error is likely. This chain uses TRDV1 with TRDJ1; weak D call: TRDD3 (6 bases). Here the J gene was assigned by germline matching of the DNA, as TCRdb has none. The germline gives CDR1 TSWWSYY, CDR2 QGS. This CDR3 contains 21 residues. V gave up 1 base and J gave up 3 bases, with 30 bases separating them. The CDR3 loop is CALGERRRGRGLGTQADKLIF. CDR3 coding DNA: TGTGCTCTTGGGGAACGCCGACGGGGGAGGGGGCTAGGGACTCAGGCCGATAAACTCATCTTT.

Comments on this clone: One base separates it from a far larger clone, so it is likely a read error. This sample also contains other DNA sequences that code for the same CDR3. The rearrangement uses TRDV1 and TRDJ1; D unresolved. TCRdb records no J gene; here it was assigned by comparing the DNA to germline. Germline lookup yields CDR1 TSWWSYY and CDR2 QGS. CDR3 length: 16 amino acids. V was clipped by 2 bases and J by 1 base, with 14 bases between them. CDR3 residues: CALGEIRTYITDKLIF. The CDR3 DNA is TGTGCTCTTGGGGAAATCAGGACGTACATCACCGATAAACTCATCTTT.

This clone was found many times. A read error likely explains why the TCRdb protein, taken from a much larger clone, differs from this DNA's translation at residue 4; the protein shown is translated from the DNA. This rearrangement joins TRDV2 to TRDJ3, with 13 positions matching TRDD3. The J gene comes from matching the DNA to germline here; TCRdb lacks it. The CDR3 extends over 21 amino acids. The J segment lost 1 base and the V segment lost 5 bases, leaving 13 bases of the junction unmatched. Germline-derived CDR1 and CDR2 are GEAIGNYY and EKD. The CDR3 bases are TGTGCCTGTGGCGAGGTACTGGGGGATACGCCCCGTTCCTGGGACACCCGACAGATGTTTTTC. The encoded protein is CACGEVLGDTPRSWDTRQMFF.

This clone was detected a few times. It differs at one base from a far larger clone, so likely a read error. The same CDR3 also results from other DNA sequences found in this sample. The chain links TRDV1 to TRDJ1, with a tentative D call TRDD3 (6 bases). Per germline, CDR1 TSWWSYY and CDR2 QGS. The CDR3 is 19 residues long. CDR3 in amino acids: CALGERSRPTGMYTNKLIF. The DNA for the CDR3 is TGTGCTCTTGGGGAAAGGAGTAGACCCACTGGGATGTACACCAATAAACTCATCTTT.

There are a few counts of this clone. A far larger clone is a single base away, which makes a read error likely. The identical CDR3 is also encoded by other nucleotide sequences in the sample. The chain combines TRDV1 with TRDJ1; 8 bases agree with TRDD3. The J gene comes from matching the DNA to germline here; TCRdb lacks it. The V gene end was trimmed by 3 bases and the J gene end by 2 bases; junction bases not matched to a gene: 23. The germline V gene encodes CDR1 TSWWSYY and CDR2 QGS. This CDR3 is 21 amino acids long. The CDR3 loop reads CALGDGYRQGYGFYLTDKLIF. The CDR3, as DNA: TGTGCTCTTGGGGATGGTTACAGACAGGGATACGGTTTTTATTTGACCGATAAACTCATCTTT.

There are a few counts of this clone. The mismatch at residue 8 between this DNA's translation and the TCRdb protein of a much larger clone likely reflects a read error; the protein shown is translated from the DNA. The chain joins TRDV2 to TRDJ1; D may be TRDD2 (6 bases). The J gene, missing from TCRdb, was assigned here through DNA to germline matching. The CDR3 is 14 residues long. CDR1 is GEAIGNYY, CDR2 EKD, per germline. V gave up 4 bases and J gave up 4 bases, with 15 bases separating them. CDR3 region: CACERPSLHDKLIF. CDR3 sequence (DNA): TGTGCCTGTGAGAGGCCTTCCCTTCACGATAAACTCATCTTT.

This clone was detected a few times. It differs at one base from a far larger clone, so likely a read error. This CDR3 is also generated by other DNA sequences in the sample. The chain employs TRDV1 and TRDJ1, with TRDD3 matching 10 bases. The J gene is not listed in TCRdb, so it was assigned here from a DNA match to germline. The CDR3 totals 17 residues. Per germline, CDR1 TSWWSYY and CDR2 QGS. Here the CDR3 reads CALGEPLPTWGIPKLIF. Written as DNA, the CDR3 is TGTGCTCTCGGGGAACCGCTTCCCACGTGGGGGATACCGAAACTCATCTTT.

This clone was detected only a few times. A far larger clone is one nucleotide away, so this likely arose from a read error. This sample includes further DNA sequences coding for the same CDR3. The chain carries TRDV1 and TRDJ1, with TRDD3 matching over 10 bases. Since TCRdb gives no J gene, matching the DNA to germline was used here to assign it. The V and J ends lost 4 bases and 8 bases, in that order; junction bases with no gene match: 13. Germline CDR1 is TSWWSYY and CDR2 is QGS. This CDR3 region has 16 residues. In DNA, the CDR3 is TGTGCTCTTGGGGGTCTCCCGAGGGGGGGGATACGCAAACTCATCTTT. Its translation: CALGGLPRGGIRKLIF.

Many counts were recorded for this clone. The genes are TRDV1 and TRDJ1; 9 bases align to TRDD3. This CDR3 spans 22 amino acids. Trimming removed 0 bases from V and 0 bases from J; junction bases left unmatched: 20. Germline CDR1 reads TSWWSYY; CDR2 reads QGS. The CDR3 here is CALGELVLVLGIRGFYTDKLIF. The CDR3 coding sequence is TGTGCTCTTGGGGAACTAGTCTTAGTGTTGGGGATACGTGGATTTTACACCGATAAACTCATCTTT.

In its sample, this clone ranks as medium-sized. One end of the junction is discordant with germline, which a read error may explain. The chain employs TRDV1 and TRDJ1; 8 bases fit TRDD3. The CDR3 contains 17 residues. Germline assignment: CDR1 TSWWSYY and CDR2 QGS. This CDR3 is CALGELRWGTLTGKLIF. The CDR3 DNA follows: TGTGCTCTTGGGGAGCTACGCTGGGGGACGCTCACCGGTAAACTCATCTTT.

This clone was seen only a few times. The protein given by TCRdb reflects a much larger clone and differs at residue 13 from this DNA's translation, likely from a read error; the protein shown is the DNA's translation. This sequence joins TRDV3 and TRDJ1; TRDD3 matches at 11 bases. The J gene, absent from TCRdb, was called here by matching the DNA to germline. The germline gives CDR1 TVYSNPD, CDR2 GDNSRS (reference sequence). The CDR3 runs to 16 residues. The CDR3 DNA follows: TGTGCCTCCGATGGGGGATACGCGGCGTACACCGATGAACTCATCTTT. This encodes CASDGGYAAYTDELIF.

This clone was seen at least ten times. This chain joins TRDV1 and TRDJ1; 7 bases are shared with TRDD3. CDR3 length: 18 amino acids. Germline assignment: CDR1 TSWWSYY and CDR2 QGS. After removal of 6 bases from V and 0 bases from J, the junction contained 16 bases not matched to a gene. The chain's CDR3 is CALGHVGWGARYTDKLIF. Here the CDR3 DNA reads TGTGCTCTTGGACATGTGGGCTGGGGGGCGAGATACACCGATAAACTCATCTTT.

This clone has more than one count but fewer than ten. TCRdb records a much larger clone's protein for this DNA, with a difference at residue 11 that likely arises from a read error; the protein given is the translation of the DNA. The chain is built from TRDV2 and TRDJ1; 9 bases line up with TRDD3. No J gene is reported in TCRdb; it was inferred here by comparing the DNA with germline. V gave up 2 bases and J gave up 3 bases; unmatched junction bases: 9. This CDR3 is 16 amino acids long. Germline V gene data show CDR1 as GEAIGNYY and CDR2 as EKD. DNA for the CDR3: TGTGCCTGTGACAAACTGGGGGAGCAATACGCCGATAAACTCATCTTT. Its protein is CACDKLGEQYADKLIF.

This clone occurred a few times. The mismatch at residue 7 between this DNA's translation and the TCRdb protein of a much larger clone likely reflects a read error; the protein shown is translated from the DNA. The V gene is TRDV1, the J gene TRDJ1, with D hard to call. The J gene, absent from TCRdb, was called here by matching the DNA to germline. Germline loops: CDR1 TSWWSYY, CDR2 QGS. Trimming took off 4 bases at V and 1 base at J, with 16 bases between the two ends. The CDR3 totals 16 residues. The CDR3 bases are TGTGCTCTTGGGGTCTCCGCCCTGGACTCCACCGATAAACTCATCTTT. Encoded protein: CALGVSALDSTDKLIF.

This clone occurred many times. The rearrangement uses TRDV1 and TRDJ1; no clear D. CDR3 size: 17 residues. The germline V and J ends were trimmed by 2 bases and 1 base, with 17 bases remaining between them. CDR1 is TSWWSYY, CDR2 QGS, per germline. The CDR3 loop is CALGEIAVLESTDKLIF. The CDR3 DNA sequence: TGTGCTCTTGGGGAAATAGCTGTCCTGGAAAGCACCGATAAACTCATCTTT.

The sample holds a few counts of this clone. The protein TCRdb lists belongs to a much larger clone and differs from this DNA's translation at residue 6, which points to a read error; the protein shown is made from the DNA. The V gene call is TRDV2, and the J gene call is absent; whether TRDD3, the table's D call, matches the DNA was not checked. The germline CDR1 and CDR2 sequences are GEAIGNYY and EKD. The CDR3 sequence is 16 residues long. The DNA of the CDR3 is TGTGCCTGTGACACCGATTTGCTGGGGACCCCCCCGGATCTCATCTTT. Its protein is CACDTDLLGTPPDLIF.

The table lists this clone with a few counts. With only one base between it and a far larger clone, this is likely a read error. This specimen includes other DNA sequences encoding the same CDR3. CDR3 amino acids: CACDTLVGDSPWDTRQMFF. DNA of the CDR3: TGTGCCTGTGACACCCTAGTGGGGGATAGTCCCTGGGACACCCGACAGATGTTCTTC. The V gene is TRDV2; the J gene was not called; whether TRDD3, the table's D call, matches the DNA was not checked. Germline CDR1 reads GEAIGNYY; CDR2 reads EKD. This CDR3 is built from 19 residues.